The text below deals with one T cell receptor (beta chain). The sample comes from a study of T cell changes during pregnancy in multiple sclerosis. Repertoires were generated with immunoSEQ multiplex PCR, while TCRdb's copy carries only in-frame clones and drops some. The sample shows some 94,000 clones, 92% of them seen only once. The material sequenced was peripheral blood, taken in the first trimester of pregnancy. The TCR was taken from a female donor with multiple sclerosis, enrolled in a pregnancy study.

CDR3: CASSFQNTEAFF. CDR3 DNA: TGTGCCAGCAGCTTCCAGAACACTGAAGCTTTCTTT. This rearrangement joins TRBV11-2 to TRBJ1-1; D unclear. The CDR3 runs to 12 residues. CDR1 is SGHAT, CDR2 FQNNGV, per germline. The V end lost 3 bases, the J end lost 1 base, and 3 bases lay between the germline ends.